This T cell receptor (beta chain) was recovered during a study of beta chain features in type 1 diabetes. Concerning this clone: Other DNA variants within this sample encode the same CDR3.

Per germline, CDR1 KGHSH and CDR2 LQKENI. V was clipped by 3 bases and J by 2 bases, with 13 bases between them. The CDR3 covers 15 residues. The isolated RNA, all of it, was reverse transcribed, so expressed TCRB transcripts were what got sequenced. Assay: immunoSEQ multiplex PCR; the TCRdb copy retains only in-frame clones and omits some. Among about 620,000 clones listed, about 16% were seen once. This receptor was identified in a man between 18 and 35 years old in good health. The chain has TRBV18 and TRBJ1-1; TRBD1 is a possible D gene (5 bases). The source material was naive CD4+ T cells from blood. The CDR3: CASSPREGRNTEAFF. For the CDR3, the DNA is TGTGCCAGCTCACCCAGGGAGGGGCGTAACACTGAAGCTTTCTTT.